These 27 T cell receptor beta chains were sequenced from one sample in a study of T cell responses to AZD1222 COVID-19 vaccine. The data were produced by immunoSEQ multiplex PCR, yet TCRdb's version contains in-frame clones alone and is incomplete. The repertoire holds over 120,000 clones, with approximately 94% as singletons. The specimen was peripheral blood, collected on day 0 of AZD1222 vaccination. The receptors stem from an adult in good health.

The V gene is TRBV12-3 or TRBV12-4, the J gene TRBJ1-4; D gene ambiguous. Trimming took 2 bases from V and 8 from J, leaving 9 bases between them. The CDR3 has 13 residues. The CDR3 DNA follows: TGTGCCAGCAGTTTACCCCCGGGGGAAAAACTGTTTTTT. This sequence encodes CASSLPPGEKLFF.

This rearrangement joins TRBV25-1 to TRBJ1-1, with a possible D match to TRBD1 (5 bases). Trimming took off 6 bases at V and 1 base at J, with 15 bases between the two ends. This CDR3 spans 15 amino acids. The germline gives CDR1 MGHDK, CDR2 SYGVNS. The CDR3 coding sequence is TGTGCCAGCAGAGGGCCGGGGCAGGGGAACACTGAAGCTTTCTTT. It translates to CASRGPGQGNTEAFF.

This clone was recorded once. The gene calls are TRBV7-2 and TRBJ2-7, with a possible D match to TRBD1 (5 bases). Germline values: CDR1 SGHTA, CDR2 FQGNSA. Trimming removed 1 base at V and 6 bases at J, with 10 bases between. This CDR3 contains 13 residues. The CDR3 spells CASSLEGPGEQYF. The CDR3, as DNA: TGTGCCAGCAGCTTAGAGGGGCCAGGCGAGCAGTACTTC.

In this sample, this clone turned up many times. V usage is TRBV27 and J usage is TRBJ1-3; D gene uncertain. Looked up from germline, CDR1 is MNHEY and CDR2 is SMNVEV (reference sequence). The length of the CDR3 is 15 residues. V lost 3 bases and J 2 bases, leaving 11 bases between the germline ends. In DNA form, the CDR3 reads TGTGCCAGCAGTTTTATGGACTCAGCTGGAAACACCATATATTTT. It encodes CASSFMDSAGNTIYF.

This clone was seen just once. The genes are TRBV10-3 and TRBJ2-1; D is perhaps TRBD2 (5 bases). The germline V gene has CDR1 ENHRY and CDR2 SYGVKD. Between the trimmed V and J ends, which lost 4 bases and 0 bases, there was a span of 10 bases. The CDR3 covers 15 residues. CDR3 in amino acids: CAISGVGSSYNEQFF. The CDR3 DNA reads TGTGCCATCAGTGGGGTGGGGAGCTCCTACAATGAGCAGTTCTTC.

In its sample, this clone was seen once. The V call is TRBV27, the J call TRBJ1-4; the D gene is possibly TRBD1 (5 bases). Germline loops: CDR1 MNHEY, CDR2 SMNVEV (reference sequence). The V and J ends lost 8 bases and 11 bases respectively, with 12 bases between them. This CDR3 spans 11 amino acids. This chain's CDR3 is CASHSGGKLFF. In DNA, the CDR3 is TGTGCCAGCCACTCCGGGGGGAAACTGTTTTTT.

The chain recombines TRBV19 with TRBJ1-6; the D is unclear. Germline V CDR1 and CDR2: LNHDA, SQIVND (reference sequence). V lost 1 base, J lost 14 bases, and 15 bases lay in between. This CDR3 spans 14 amino acids. CDR3 coding DNA: TGTGCCAGTAGTATAGTGGGCGCCGCTTCCGCCCTCCACTTT. Its translation: CASSIVGAASALHF.

The chain recombines TRBV19 with TRBJ1-5; 7 bases fit TRBD1. The V gene's germline CDR1 is LNHDA and CDR2 SQIVND (reference sequence). V lost 5 bases, J lost 4 bases, and 2 bases stayed unmatched. This CDR3 has 13 amino acids. CDR3 sequence (DNA): TGTGCCAGTAGTGACAGGGCTAATCAGCCCCAGCATTTT. It specifies CASSDRANQPQHF. The full variable domain, rest sourced from reference TRBV19 and TRBJ1-5, is DGGITQSPKYLFRKEGQNVTLSCEQNLNHDAMYWYRQDPGQGLRLIYYSQIVNDFQKGDIAEGYSVSREKKESFPLTVTSAQKNPTAFYLCASSDRANQPQHFGDGTRLSIL.

This chain uses TRBV18 with TRBJ1-2, with 9 positions matching TRBD1. The CDR3 consists of 16 residues. Germline loops: CDR1 KGHSH, CDR2 LQKENI. V trimming: 4 bases; J trimming: 3 bases; junction bases outside the gene matches: 9. The CDR3 nucleotides read TGTGCCAGCTCACACGATTCTGGGACAGGGTACTATGGCTACACCTTC. Its protein product is CASSHDSGTGYYGYTF. The full variable domain, its missing parts supplied by reference TRBV18 and TRBJ1-2, is NAGVMQNPRHLVRRRGQEARLRCSPMKGHSHVYWYRQLPEEGLKFMVYLQKENIIDESGMPKERFSAEFPKEGPSILRIQQVVRGDSAAYFCASSHDSGTGYYGYTFGSGTRLTVV.

The chain carries TRBV19 and TRBJ1-5; D ambiguous. The CDR3 is 15 residues long. CDR1 and CDR2 (germline): LNHDA, SQIVND (reference sequence). V was pared by 0 bases and J by 4 bases, with 10 bases between. The CDR3 here is CASSIDGVWNQPQHF. The CDR3 DNA reads as TGTGCCAGTAGTATAGACGGAGTGTGGAATCAGCCCCAGCATTTT.

The sample holds a few counts of this clone. V and J are TRBV12-3 or TRBV12-4 and TRBJ1-5; TRBD1 agrees at 7 bases. V gave up 7 bases and J gave up 2 bases; unmatched junction bases: 2. The CDR3 is 13 residues long. The DNA of the CDR3 is TGTGCCAGCACTGGACAGGGCAATCAGCCCCAGCATTTT. This sequence encodes CASTGQGNQPQHF.

This chain connects TRBV29-1 to TRBJ2-1; no reliable D call. Trimming stripped 2 bases from V and 8 bases from J, with 13 bases between. Germline loops: CDR1 SQVTM, CDR2 ANQGSEA. The CDR3 length is 13 residues. CDR3 sequence (DNA): TGCAGCGTTGAATATAAGGGTGACTATGAGCAGTTCTTC. Amino acids: CSVEYKGDYEQFF.

The chain employs TRBV19 and TRBJ1-2; 9 bases are shared with TRBD1. In germline, CDR1 is LNHDA, CDR2 SQIVND (reference sequence). V gave up 4 bases and J gave up 4 bases; unmatched junction bases: 10. The CDR3 consists of 16 residues. The CDR3 region is CASSSLYRGRTYGYTF. The CDR3 region has the DNA TGTGCCAGTAGTAGCCTATACAGGGGGCGAACCTATGGCTACACCTTC. The full variable domain, rest sourced from reference TRBV19 and TRBJ1-2, is DGGITQSPKYLFRKEGQNVTLSCEQNLNHDAMYWYRQDPGQGLRLIYYSQIVNDFQKGDIAEGYSVSREKKESFPLTVTSAQKNPTAFYLCASSSLYRGRTYGYTFGSGTRLTVV.

This rearrangement joins TRBV9 to TRBJ1-3; D remains ambiguous. The CDR3 totals 18 residues. V dropped 3 bases and J dropped 0 bases, with 19 bases sitting between them. The germline V gene has CDR1 SGDLS and CDR2 YYNGEE. In DNA form, the CDR3 reads TGTGCCAGCAGCGAGGAGCTACCGAGTGAGGGCTCTGGAAACACCATATATTTT. Protein: CASSEELPSEGSGNTIYF.

CDR3 nucleotide sequence: TGCGCCAGCAGCTTGGTCGGAGGCGAGCAGTACTTC. It is translated as CASSLVGGEQYF. This chain joins TRBV5-1 and TRBJ2-7, with a possible D match to TRBD2 (5 bases). This CDR3 is 12 amino acids long. V was pared by 0 bases and J by 6 bases, with 7 bases between. Germline assignment: CDR1 SGHRS and CDR2 YFSETQ.

V and J are TRBV6-2 or TRBV6-3 and TRBJ1-2; D is unresolved. This CDR3 region has 11 residues. V was pared by 5 bases and J by 5 bases, with 6 bases between. Germline V gives CDR1 MNHEY, CDR2 SVGEGT. The CDR3 region has the DNA TGTGCCAGCAGTCCCGCATATGGCTACACCTTC. As protein: CASSPAYGYTF.

This clone was seen only a few times. This chain uses TRBV28 with TRBJ2-6; either TRBD1 or TRBD2 may supply D (5 bases each). V gave up 7 bases and J gave up 0 bases, with 13 bases separating them. The CDR3 extends over 16 amino acids. Germline assignment: CDR1 MDHEN and CDR2 SYDVKM. CDR3 DNA sequence: TGTGCCAGCAAGAGGGGCCTTAGCTCTGGGGCCAACGTCCTGACTTTC. Protein: CASKRGLSSGANVLTF.

This chain joins TRBV9 and TRBJ2-7; D is possibly TRBD2 (5 bases). Deletions cut 4 bases from V and 1 base from J, with 12 bases between. The CDR3 runs to 14 residues. CDR1 and CDR2 (germline): SGDLS, YYNGEE. The CDR3 bases are TGTGCCAGCAGCCAAGACGGGAAATCCTACGAGCAGTACTTC. This gives the protein CASSQDGKSYEQYF.

The chain recombines TRBV7-9 with TRBJ1-3; TRBD1 matches at 7 bases. With 3 bases clipped from V and 6 bases from J, the junction kept 8 bases outside the gene matches. Germline CDR1 SEHNR, CDR2 FQNEAQ (reference sequence). This CDR3 is built from 15 residues. The CDR3 reads CASSFQRGRVNTIYF. The DNA of the CDR3 is TGTGCCAGCAGCTTCCAAAGGGGGCGCGTAAACACCATATATTTT.

V usage is TRBV12-3 or TRBV12-4 and J usage is TRBJ1-1; maybe TRBD1 (5 bases). The CDR3 is 13 amino acids. Trimming cost V 1 base and J 4 bases, with 7 bases left between them. In nucleotides, the CDR3 is TGTGCCAGCAGTTTAGGGGGACGCACTGAAGCTTTCTTT. Translation: CASSLGGRTEAFF.

This CDR3 is CASSYRGFASYNEQFF. The DNA of the CDR3 is TGTGCCAGCAGCTATAGGGGATTTGCCTCCTACAATGAGCAGTTCTTC. The chain couples TRBV6-4 to TRBJ2-1, with D possibly being TRBD1 (5 bases). Germline CDR1 MRHNA, CDR2 SNTAGT. V shed 6 bases and J shed 0 bases, with 15 bases lying between them. This CDR3 has 16 residues.

The chain carries TRBV7-9 and TRBJ1-2; 8 bases align to TRBD1. The CDR3 spans 17 residues. Germline V gene lookup returns CDR1 SEHNR and CDR2 FQNEAQ (reference sequence). With 4 bases clipped from V and 4 bases from J, the junction kept 14 bases outside the gene matches. The CDR3 is CASSSRQGSLSFYGYTF. The CDR3 DNA reads TGTGCCAGCAGCTCCCGACAGGGGAGCCTATCCTTCTATGGCTACACCTTC. The full variable domain, completed using reference TRBV7-9 and TRBJ1-2, is DTGVSQNPRHKITKRGQNVTFRCDPISEHNRLYWYRQTLGQGPEFLTYFQNEAQLEKSRLLSDRFSAERPKGSFSTLEIQRTEQGDSAMYLCASSSRQGSLSFYGYTFGSGTRLTVV.

The rearrangement uses TRBV30 and TRBJ2-2; the D is unclear. The V gene lost 3 bases and the J gene lost 7 bases, with 9 bases spanning the gap. Germline V gives CDR1 GTSNPN, CDR2 SVGIG (reference sequence). CDR3 length: 12 residues. The CDR3 here is CAWSPPVGELFF. CDR3 sequence (DNA): TGTGCCTGGAGCCCGCCGGTCGGGGAGCTGTTTTTT.

This clone has just a few counts. V is TRBV27 and J is TRBJ1-2, with D perhaps matching TRBD1 (6 bases). This CDR3 is built from 18 residues. CDR1 and CDR2 from the germline V gene are MNHEY and SMNVEV (reference sequence). The germline V and J ends were trimmed by 2 bases and 2 bases, with 21 bases remaining between them. CDR3 amino acids: CASSLTGGAQSLNYGYTF. As DNA, the CDR3 is TGTGCCAGCAGTTTAACGGGGGGGGCCCAAAGCCTAAACTATGGCTACACCTTC.

The rearrangement links TRBV3-1 (or the pseudogene TRBV3-2) to TRBJ2-1; TRBD2 agrees at 10 bases. Trimming took 8 bases from V and 3 from J; bases not matched to a gene: 7. The CDR3 totals 15 residues. Germline V lookup: CDR1 LGHDT, CDR2 YNNKEL (reference sequence). The CDR3 region has the DNA TGTGCCAGCCACTCTGGGACTAGCGTCTACAATGAGCAGTTCTTC. This translates into CASHSGTSVYNEQFF.

This chain uses TRBV9 with TRBJ2-1; 9 positions match TRBD1. The CDR3 runs to 15 residues. The V and J ends lost 3 bases and 1 base, in that order; junction bases with no gene match: 2. Germline CDR1 SGDLS, CDR2 YYNGEE. The CDR3 region is CASSADRGSYNEQFF. The CDR3 DNA sequence: TGTGCCAGCAGCGCGGACAGGGGTTCCTACAATGAGCAGTTCTTC.

The rearrangement uses TRBV11-3 and TRBJ1-1; D gene uncertain. The germline V and J ends were trimmed by 1 base and 8 bases, with 11 bases remaining between them. Germline loops: CDR1 SGHNT, CDR2 YENEEA. CDR3 length equals 13 residues. CDR3 loop: CASSLGESREAFF. CDR3 DNA sequence: TGTGCCAGCAGCTTAGGGGAGAGTCGGGAAGCTTTCTTT.